The entry that follows covers one T cell receptor (beta chain) sequence. Antigen: not known. This entry is derived from a study of T cell responses to AZD1222 COVID-19 vaccine. Findings of the study overall: The reported proportion of spike-specific TCRs targeting unmutated variant regions was nearly half. Repertoire sampling occurred only after the peak T cell response. Spike-wide coverage was observed for vaccine-associated CD4 TCRs, with dominant responses at 160-218 and 743-854. Baseline seropositivity occurred in only a handful of AZD1222 recipients.

Produced via immunoSEQ multiplex PCR; TCRdb's table is partial and in-frame only. The sample has tens of thousands of clones; approximately 84% are singletons. This CDR3 region has 13 residues. The germline V gene has CDR1 MNHEY and CDR2 SVGAGI. Trimming stripped 4 bases from V and 2 bases from J, with 9 bases between. This receptor was obtained from an adult in good health. This chain connects TRBV6-5 to TRBJ2-7; D ambiguous. This specimen was peripheral blood, taken on day 0 of AZD1222 vaccination. The CDR3 reads CASSSPQTYEQYF. The CDR3 DNA sequence: TGTGCCAGCAGTTCTCCTCAGACCTACGAGCAGTACTTC.